These T cell receptor beta chains were read from a single sample in a study of PD-1 blockade in classical Hodgkin lymphoma. Profiling relied on immunoSEQ multiplex PCR, and the TCRdb table lists in-frame clones only, not all of them. The sample contains about 22,000 clones, 72% of which appear only once. The sequenced sample was CD4+ T cells from blood, obtained before the fourth cycle of nivolumab. The receptors originated from a human donor with classical Hodgkin lymphoma. Both conserved end residues are part of each CDR3. Each record gives: J gene, V gene, CDR3 protein.

j_gene: TRBJ1-6
v_gene: TRBV7-2
CDR3aa: CASSPDRGFYSPLHF

j_gene: TRBJ2-1
v_gene: TRBV5-4
CDR3aa: CASSLGTGAYNEQFF

j_gene: TRBJ1-1
v_gene: TRBV4-1
CDR3aa: CASSYGQGALNTEAFF

j_gene: TRBJ2-1
v_gene: TRBV28
CDR3aa: CASSFRRGSYNEQFF

j_gene: TRBJ2-6
v_gene: TRBV11-2
CDR3aa: CASRLTGGTSGANVLTF

j_gene: TRBJ2-7
v_gene: TRBV6-1
CDR3aa: CASSVQGKGYEQYF

j_gene: TRBJ1-1
v_gene: TRBV21-1
CDR3aa: CASRGGNMNTEAFF

j_gene: TRBJ2-5
v_gene: TRBV11-2
CDR3aa: CASSLFPGRETQYF

j_gene: TRBJ2-5
v_gene: TRBV5-1
CDR3aa: CASSWGPSGGQETQYF

j_gene: TRBJ2-5
v_gene: TRBV7-2
CDR3aa: CASFSGPNQETQYF

j_gene: TRBJ1-2
v_gene: TRBV27
CDR3aa: CASSLIRGYGYTF

j_gene: TRBJ1-3
v_gene: TRBV6-1
CDR3aa: CASSEIAPSGNTIYF

j_gene: TRBJ1-2
v_gene: TRBV19
CDR3aa: CATEGHSTDYGYTF

j_gene: TRBJ1-1
v_gene: TRBV29-1
CDR3aa: CSVKAEVGTEAFF

j_gene: TRBJ1-3
v_gene: TRBV10-2
CDR3aa: CASSENRGQTGNTIYF

j_gene: TRBJ2-7
v_gene: TRBV19
CDR3aa: CASSKRTAYEQYF

j_gene: TRBJ1-3
v_gene: TRBV6-1
CDR3aa: CASAMMSSGNTIYF

j_gene: TRBJ1-5
v_gene: TRBV11-3
CDR3aa: CASSPQRQQPQHF

j_gene: TRBJ2-5
v_gene: TRBV6-4
CDR3aa: CASSGETQYF

j_gene: TRBJ2-7
v_gene: TRBV5-1
CDR3aa: CASSLGQIYEQYF

j_gene: TRBJ1-1
v_gene: TRBV6-1
CDR3aa: CASSEARPTNTEAFF

j_gene: TRBJ2-5
v_gene: TRBV10-3
CDR3aa: CAISEGTGDRKTQYF

j_gene: TRBJ2-5
v_gene: TRBV10-3
CDR3aa: CAISETGTGGEETQYF

j_gene: TRBJ2-7
v_gene: TRBV2
CDR3aa: CAMDMVSSYEQYF

j_gene: TRBJ2-7
v_gene: TRBV14
CDR3aa: CASSQGFYEQYF

j_gene: TRBJ2-5
v_gene: TRBV5-6
CDR3aa: CASSPNEETQYF

j_gene: TRBJ1-2
v_gene: TRBV5-1
CDR3aa: CASSSTSRAYGYTF

j_gene: TRBJ1-3
v_gene: TRBV29-1
CDR3aa: CSVDLTGGGGNTIYF

j_gene: TRBJ2-2
v_gene: TRBV2
CDR3aa: CASSWTGDTGELFF

j_gene: TRBJ2-3
v_gene: TRBV5-1
CDR3aa: CASSFGLAGKSTDTQYF

j_gene: TRBJ1-6
v_gene: TRBV5-1
CDR3aa: CASSLVEGAPGNSPLHF

j_gene: TRBJ1-2
v_gene: TRBV6-5
CDR3aa: CASSYLGGGGYGYTF

j_gene: TRBJ2-7
v_gene: TRBV19
CDR3aa: CASSPGSGKAYEQYF

j_gene: TRBJ1-1
v_gene: TRBV6-6
CDR3aa: CASSQSSGTEAFF

j_gene: TRBJ1-6
v_gene: TRBV28
CDR3aa: CASAFFRFNSPLHF

j_gene: TRBJ2-7
v_gene: TRBV6-6
CDR3aa: CASGPGTGVYEQYF

j_gene: TRBJ2-7
v_gene: TRBV7-2
CDR3aa: CASSPGTGYEQYF

j_gene: TRBJ1-2
v_gene: TRBV7-8
CDR3aa: CASSPRDSLNYGYTF

j_gene: TRBJ1-6
v_gene: TRBV9
CDR3aa: CASSVQQGANSPLHF

j_gene: TRBJ2-4
v_gene: TRBV6-5
CDR3aa: CASKNQGVKNIQYF

j_gene: TRBJ2-7
v_gene: TRBV28
CDR3aa: CASSFPLVGVGTTYEQYF

j_gene: TRBJ2-5
v_gene: TRBV29-1
CDR3aa: CSVGSGGQETQYF

j_gene: TRBJ1-5
v_gene: TRBV30
CDR3aa: CAWSVRGYQPQHF

j_gene: TRBJ2-7
v_gene: TRBV5-5
CDR3aa: CASSLDLRDSYEQYF

j_gene: TRBJ2-1
v_gene: TRBV4-3
CDR3aa: CASSQDGQKGTEQFF

j_gene: TRBJ1-2
v_gene: TRBV6-5
CDR3aa: CASSNAGGWGYTF

j_gene: TRBJ1-3
v_gene: TRBV19
CDR3aa: CASSLMASAGNTIYF

j_gene: TRBJ2-2
v_gene: TRBV28
CDR3aa: CASSFGSGLGKSNTGELFF

j_gene: TRBJ2-3
v_gene: TRBV11-2
CDR3aa: CASSGPWGWGTGTDTQYF

j_gene: TRBJ2-5
v_gene: TRBV5-1
CDR3aa: CASTRLAGFQETQYF

j_gene: TRBJ2-7
v_gene: TRBV5-1
CDR3aa: CASSLTGAYRSPYEQYF

j_gene: TRBJ2-3
v_gene: TRBV5-1
CDR3aa: CASSLDVRASPQYF

j_gene: TRBJ1-5
v_gene: TRBV6-6
CDR3aa: CASSQGGHQPQHF

j_gene: TRBJ1-5
v_gene: TRBV7-8
CDR3aa: CASSLEGTAHSNQPQHF

j_gene: TRBJ2-5
v_gene: TRBV7-9
CDR3aa: CASSLYSGLAGGRETQYF

j_gene: TRBJ1-5
v_gene: TRBV19
CDR3aa: CASSIDRGGQPQHF

j_gene: TRBJ2-3
v_gene: TRBV9
CDR3aa: CASSVAVDTQYF

j_gene: TRBJ2-1
v_gene: TRBV7-2
CDR3aa: CASSARTYNEQFF

j_gene: TRBJ2-7
v_gene: TRBV7-2
CDR3aa: CASSLLGVGYEQYF